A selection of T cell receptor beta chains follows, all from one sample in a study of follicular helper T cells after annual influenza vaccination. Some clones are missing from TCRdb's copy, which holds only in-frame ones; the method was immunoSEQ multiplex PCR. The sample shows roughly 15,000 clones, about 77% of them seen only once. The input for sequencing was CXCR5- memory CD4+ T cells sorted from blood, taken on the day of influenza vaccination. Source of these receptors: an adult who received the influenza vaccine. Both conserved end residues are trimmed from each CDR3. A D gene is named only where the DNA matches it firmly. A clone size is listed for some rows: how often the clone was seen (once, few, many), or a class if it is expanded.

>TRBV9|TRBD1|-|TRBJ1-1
ASSVAGQVNTEAF
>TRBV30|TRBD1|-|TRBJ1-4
AWSAHVWDRGNEKLF
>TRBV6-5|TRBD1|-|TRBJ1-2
ASTTTGGNYGYT
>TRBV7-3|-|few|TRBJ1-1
ASRYQTIRGAEAF
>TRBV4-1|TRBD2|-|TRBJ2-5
ASSQGRGSGGEETQY
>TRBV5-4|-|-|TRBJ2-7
ASSLGVGERVN
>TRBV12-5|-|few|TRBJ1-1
ASAGQWGAPNTEAF
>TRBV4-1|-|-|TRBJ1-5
ASSQGMGEGQPQH
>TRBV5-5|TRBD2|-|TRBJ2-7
ASSLDLAGPLYEQY
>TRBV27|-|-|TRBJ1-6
ASGSPDNSPLH
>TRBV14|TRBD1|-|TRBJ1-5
ASSPERGLQGGQPQH
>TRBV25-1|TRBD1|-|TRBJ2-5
ASSDRGHQETQY
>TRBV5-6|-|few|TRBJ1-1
ASSSYTGGAF
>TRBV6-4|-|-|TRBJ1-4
ASSKGIYPEKLF
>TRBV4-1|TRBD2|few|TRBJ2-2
ASSQAGLAFITGELF
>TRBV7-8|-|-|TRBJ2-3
ASSLQGGSDTQY
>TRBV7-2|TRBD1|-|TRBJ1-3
ASSLGQGGNTIY
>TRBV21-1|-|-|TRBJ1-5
ASSSLNQPQH
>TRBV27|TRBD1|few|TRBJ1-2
ASSSGQALGYGYT
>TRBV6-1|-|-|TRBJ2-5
ASSEVVQETQY
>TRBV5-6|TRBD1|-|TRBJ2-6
ASTGGDRGHSGANVLT
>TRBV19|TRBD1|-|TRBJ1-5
ASSMLRTGTSNQPQH
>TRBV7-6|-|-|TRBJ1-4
ASSHIQGSNEKLF
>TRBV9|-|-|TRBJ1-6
ASSVTPDNSPLH
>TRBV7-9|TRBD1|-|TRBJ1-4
ASSPTREDRGPPFKLF
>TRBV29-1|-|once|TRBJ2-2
SVQLTTNTGELF
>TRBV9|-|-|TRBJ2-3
ASSRGWGGTDTQY
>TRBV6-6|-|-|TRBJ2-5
ASSYHGGWQETQY
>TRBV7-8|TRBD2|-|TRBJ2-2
ASSLRTGTSGVGELF
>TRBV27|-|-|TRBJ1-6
ASSLEGFSSYNSPLH
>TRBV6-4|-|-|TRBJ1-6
ASSRFLNSPLH
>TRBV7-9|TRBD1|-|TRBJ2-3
ASSPGQGWTDTQY